The next 17 T cell receptor beta chains were all read from a single sample in a study of identical twins. TCRdb processed the 5' RACE reads anew with MiXCR; each CDR3 protein has one entry. The sample carries about 890,000 distinct CDR3 sequences, roughly 12% recorded once. These data were likewise used in another study, on yellow fever vaccine responses in identical twins.

Material: PBMCs. Receptor source: a woman younger than 35 in good health.

This clonotype was seen a handful of times. The chain employs TRBV29-1 and TRBJ2-5, with 11 bases lining up with TRBD2. The CDR3 is 16 amino acids. Unmatched junction bases numbered 14, after V lost 6 bases and J lost 5 bases. Germline loops: CDR1 SQVTM, CDR2 ANQGSEA. The CDR3 is CSVDTSGRPSGETQYF. The CDR3, as DNA: TGCAGCGTCGATACTAGCGGGAGACCCTCGGGGGAGACCCAGTACTTC.

This chain joins TRBV27 and TRBJ1-1; D possibly corresponds to TRBD1 (5 bases). Germline-derived CDR1 and CDR2 are MNHEY and SMNVEV (reference sequence). Trimming shortened V by 3 bases and J by 7 bases, and 12 bases separated the two germline ends. The CDR3 consists of 13 residues. The DNA for the CDR3 is TGTGCCAGCAGTTTTGGGGGTAAGGTTGAAGCTTTCTTT. Translation gives CASSFGGKVEAFF.

At least ten counts were recorded for this clonotype. The rearrangement joins TRBV10-3 to TRBJ2-7, with 7 bases aligning to TRBD1. There are 13 residues in the CDR3. V lost 6 bases to trimming and J lost 4 bases; unmatched junction nucleotides: 6. Germline values: CDR1 ENHRY, CDR2 SYGVKD. DNA of the CDR3: TGTGCCATCAGCCACGACAGGGAATACGAGCAGTACTTC. Protein product: CAISHDREYEQYF.

This clonotype has just a few counts. This chain uses TRBV6-5 with TRBJ1-1; tentatively, D is TRBD1 (6 bases). This CDR3 has 14 residues. The germline gives CDR1 MNHEY, CDR2 SVGAGI. Trimming took 2 bases from V and 0 from J, leaving 7 bases between them. The CDR3 reads CASSYRGLNTEAFF. In DNA form, the CDR3 reads TGTGCCAGCAGTTACCGGGGGCTGAACACTGAAGCTTTCTTT.

The CDR3, as DNA: TGCGCCAGCAGCCAAATTAAGAGCGGGGGGCGCACAATGAGTCAGTTCTTC. As protein: CASSQIKSGGRTMSQFF. The chain links TRBV5-1 to TRBJ2-1; the match to TRBD2 covers 9 bases. Germline V gene sequence: CDR1 SGHRS, CDR2 YFSETQ. With 4 bases clipped from V and 13 bases from J, the junction kept 21 bases outside the gene matches. The CDR3 runs to 17 residues.

Only a few counts were recorded for this clonotype. V is TRBV7-9 and J is TRBJ2-1, with 9 bases matching TRBD2. The V gene end was trimmed by 1 base and the J gene end by 5 bases; junction bases not matched to a gene: 6. This CDR3 comprises 16 residues. CDR1 SEHNR and CDR2 FQNEAQ come from the germline V gene (reference sequence). The CDR3 nucleotides read TGTGCCAGCAGCTTAGTGCCTAGCGGGGCTAACAATGAGCAGTTCTTC. It is translated as CASSLVPSGANNEQFF.

This clonotype was picked up many times. This chain joins TRBV29-1 and TRBJ2-2; 11 bases map to TRBD2. The V gene's germline CDR1 is SQVTM and CDR2 ANQGSEA. V gave up 7 bases and J gave up 7 bases; unmatched junction bases: 14. The CDR3 covers 16 residues. The CDR3 coding sequence is TGCAGCGCCAGAAAACCGGGACTAGCGGCTCGCGGGGAGCTGTTTTTT. Encoded protein: CSARKPGLAARGELFF.

This clonotype was picked up a small number of times. This chain connects TRBV7-6 to TRBJ2-1; 12 bases fit TRBD2. The CDR3 covers 16 residues. Germline CDR1 reads SGHVS; CDR2 reads FNYEAQ. V lost 4 bases and J lost 9; bases outside the gene matches: 10. The CDR3 sequence is CASSSTTSGSVGEQFF. The CDR3, as DNA: TGTGCCAGCAGCTCGACGACTAGCGGGAGCGTGGGTGAGCAGTTCTTC.

This clonotype was seen more than once but under ten times. The chain combines TRBV11-1 with TRBJ2-1; 8 nucleotides align to TRBD2. This CDR3 contains 18 residues. The junction had 14 bases not matched to a gene; V was cut back by 1 base and J by 6 bases. Germline lookup yields CDR1 SGHAT and CDR2 FQDESV (reference sequence). DNA of the CDR3: TGTGCCAGCAGCTTAGGTGGGGTAGCGGGAACTTACGCCAATGAGCAGTTCTTC. Its protein product is CASSLGGVAGTYANEQFF.

This clonotype has just a few counts. The genes are TRBV2 and TRBJ1-2, with D possibly being TRBD1 (6 bases). The CDR3 contains 12 residues. V was trimmed by 8 bases and J by 3 bases, leaving 10 bases between them. Germline V gene lookup returns CDR1 SNHLY and CDR2 FYNNEI. CDR3 DNA sequence: TGTGCCAGCTGGACAGTTGACTATGGCTACACCTTC. This encodes CASWTVDYGYTF.

The chain combines TRBV19 with TRBJ2-1; 8 bases match TRBD1. The junction had 14 bases not matched to a gene; V was cut back by 6 bases and J by 7 bases. Germline V lookup: CDR1 LNHDA, CDR2 SQIVND (reference sequence). The CDR3 loop spans 16 amino acids. The CDR3 DNA reads TGTGCCAGTAGCCCTATTCCCAGGGGGCGGCTGAATGAGCAGTTCTTC. Encoded protein: CASSPIPRGRLNEQFF.

The V call is TRBV10-3, the J call TRBJ2-7; no reliable D call. Germline CDR1 ENHRY, CDR2 SYGVKD. The CDR3 contains 12 residues. Trimming removed 5 bases at V and 3 bases at J, with 8 bases between. This chain's CDR3 is CAISPTYYEQYF. The CDR3 nucleotides read TGTGCCATCAGTCCCACATACTACGAGCAGTACTTC.

The J gene is TRBJ2-1, the V gene TRBV5-1; 7 bases line up with TRBD2. The V and J ends lost 2 bases and 3 bases, in that order; junction bases with no gene match: 8. The CDR3 totals 16 residues. Germline-derived CDR1 and CDR2 are SGHRS and YFSETQ. DNA for the CDR3: TGCGCCAGCAGCTTTTCTAGCGGAGCTTACTACAATGAGCAGTTCTTC. It encodes CASSFSSGAYYNEQFF. The full variable domain, with the rest looked up from reference TRBV5-1 and TRBJ2-1, is KAGVTQTPRYLIKTRGQQVTLSCSPISGHRSVSWYQQTPGQGLQFLFEYFSETQRNKGNFPGRFSGRQFSNSRSEMNVSTLELGDSALYLCASSFSSGAYYNEQFFGPGTRLTVL.

CDR3 sequence (DNA): TGTGCCAGTAAGAATGGAGGGCCCCAAGAGACCCAGTACTTC. Its protein product is CASKNGGPQETQYF. V usage is TRBV19 and J usage is TRBJ2-5, with TRBD2 as a possible D gene (6 bases). The CDR3 covers 14 residues. The V and J ends lost 7 bases and 1 base respectively, with 13 bases between them. CDR1 is LNHDA, CDR2 SQIVND, per germline (reference sequence).

This clonotype has just a few counts. The chain employs TRBV11-3 and TRBJ2-3, with TRBD1 matching over 10 bases. Germline lookup yields CDR1 SGHNT and CDR2 YENEEA. The CDR3 sequence is 15 residues long. Unmatched junction bases numbered 5, after V lost 8 bases and J lost 0 bases. CDR3 sequence: CASRRTGGSTDTQYF. CDR3 DNA: TGTGCCAGCCGTCGGACAGGGGGTAGCACAGATACGCAGTATTTT. The full variable domain, with the rest looked up from reference TRBV11-3 and TRBJ2-3, is EAGVVQSPRYKIIEKKQPVAFWCNPISGHNTLYWYLQNLGQGPELLIRYENEEAVDDSQLPKDRFSAERLKGVDSTLKIQPAELGDSAVYLCASRRTGGSTDTQYFGPGTRLTVL.

This clonotype has more than one count but fewer than ten. V is TRBV3-1 and J is TRBJ2-3, with 8 bases matching TRBD2. In germline, CDR1 is LGHDT, CDR2 YNNKEL (reference sequence). The CDR3 totals 16 residues. Unmatched junction bases numbered 7, after V lost 0 bases and J lost 5 bases. In DNA, the CDR3 is TGTGCCAGCAGCCAAGATAGGCTAGCGGGCAGAGATACGCAGTATTTT. It encodes CASSQDRLAGRDTQYF.

The chain recombines TRBV12-3 or TRBV12-4 with TRBJ2-1; TRBD1 aligns across 7 bases. This CDR3 comprises 14 residues. The V segment lost 2 bases and the J segment 5 bases; nucleotides outside the gene matches: 3. The CDR3, as DNA: TGTGCCAGCAGTTTAAGACAGGGAGACAATGAGCAGTTCTTC. Translated: CASSLRQGDNEQFF.